Listed below are T cell receptor beta chains from one sample, sequenced in a study of blood T cell repertoires in COVID-19. Some clones are missing from TCRdb's copy, which holds only in-frame ones; the method was immunoSEQ multiplex PCR. The sample has nearly 250,000 clones, 85% to 90% seen once. The specimen was PBMCs or T cells enriched from blood (not recorded which). These receptors all come from a man aged 45-65 years who had been exposed to COVID-19. CDR3s include the opening cysteine and the closing phenylalanine or tryptophan. The D gene is left open where the match is weak. The size entry is marked missing in some rows and otherwise reads once, few, many or a size class.

V,J,D,size,CDR3,DNA
TRBV28,TRBJ1-1,.,once,CASSQQGKAEAFF,TGTGCCAGCAGTCAACAGGGTAAGGCTGAAGCTTTCTTT
TRBV4-2,TRBJ2-3,TRBD1,.,CASSQPTGVPDTQYF,TGTGCCAGCAGCCAACCTACAGGGGTCCCAGATACGCAGTATTTT
TRBV24-1,TRBJ2-1,.,.,CATSFGGGAYNEQFF,TGTGCCACCAGTTTTGGGGGGGGCGCCTACAATGAGCAGTTCTTC
TRBV12-3/TRBV12-4,TRBJ1-2,.,.,CASSPPRYGYTF,TGTGCCAGCAGCCCTCCTAGGTATGGCTACACCTTC
TRBV7-9,TRBJ1-4,.,.,CASSLGAGETEKLFF,TGTGCCAGCAGCTTAGGGGCAGGGGAAACTGAAAAACTGTTTTTT
TRBV7-2,TRBJ1-5,TRBD1,.,CASSSRSGQGGNQPQHF,TGTGCCAGCAGCTCCAGGTCCGGACAGGGCGGTAATCAGCCCCAGCATTTT
TRBV3-1/TRBV3-2,TRBJ2-1,TRBD2,.,CASSQGGLAGGSYNEQFF,TGTGCCAGCAGCCAAGGGGGACTAGCGGGAGGGTCCTACAATGAGCAGTTCTTC
TRBV18,TRBJ2-1,TRBD2,once,CASSPRTGGSWEQFF,TGTGCCAGCTCACCACGAACGGGAGGTTCGTGGGAGCAGTTCTTC
TRBV5-4,TRBJ2-7,.,.,CASSSIVSGPGYEQYF,TGTGCCAGCAGCTCAATTGTATCAGGGCCAGGCTACGAGCAGTACTTC
TRBV7-9,TRBJ1-2,.,.,CASSRFGNYGYTF,TGTGCCAGCAGCCGGTTCGGTAACTATGGCTACACCTTC
TRBV28,TRBJ2-2,TRBD2,.,CASSLAGVYTGELFF,TGTGCCAGCAGTTTAGCGGGAGTGTACACCGGGGAGCTGTTTTTT
TRBV10-3,TRBJ1-1,.,.,CAISPTGMNTEAFF,TGTGCCATCAGTCCCACAGGAATGAACACTGAAGCTTTCTTT
TRBV23-1,TRBJ1-5,TRBD1,few,CASSQSTGRHQPQHF,TGCGCCAGCAGTCAATCGACAGGGCGGCATCAGCCCCAGCATTTT
TRBV3-1/TRBV3-2,TRBJ2-5,.,.,CASSRWIQGGETQYF,TGTGCCAGCAGCCGCTGGATCCAAGGAGGAGAGACCCAGTACTTC
TRBV18,TRBJ2-7,TRBD2,.,CASSPDQDPSGGLIFPYEQYF,TGTGCCAGCTCACCCGACCAGGACCCTAGCGGGGGGCTAATTTTTCCATACGAGCAGTACTTC
TRBV6-4,TRBJ1-6,TRBD1,.,CASSDGQGNSPLHF,TGTGCCAGCAGTGATGGACAGGGGAACTCACCCCTCCACTTT
TRBV5-6,TRBJ2-1,.,.,CASSLLGGGLGYNEQFF,TGTGCCAGCAGCTTGTTAGGAGGAGGGCTCGGCTACAATGAGCAGTTCTTC
TRBV12-3/TRBV12-4,TRBJ1-1,.,.,CASRVTARTEAFF,TGTGCCAGCAGGGTGACAGCGAGGACTGAAGCTTTCTTT
TRBV11-3,TRBJ2-1,.,.,CASTARGGQSSYNEQFF,TGTGCCAGCACGGCACGGGGTGGGCAGAGCTCCTACAATGAGCAGTTCTTC
TRBV5-6,TRBJ1-4,TRBD1,.,CASSSLGQRANEKLFF,TGTGCCAGCAGCTCGTTGGGACAGCGAGCTAATGAAAAACTGTTTTTT
TRBV11-2,TRBJ1-1,.,few,CASREWGRETEAFF,TGTGCCAGCAGGGAATGGGGCAGGGAAACTGAAGCTTTCTTT
TRBV4-1,TRBJ1-1,.,.,CASSQDAGSDTEAFF,TGCGCCAGCAGCCAAGATGCAGGGTCGGACACTGAAGCTTTCTTT
TRBV10-3,TRBJ2-2,.,.,CASSNRDGELFF,TGTGCCTCCTCCAACAGGGACGGGGAGCTGTTTTTT
TRBV28,TRBJ1-2,.,.,CASSLRFRGYTF,TGTGCCAGCAGTTTACGATTTAGAGGCTACACCTTC
TRBV29-1,TRBJ1-1,TRBD1,.,CSVTTGGPEAFF,TGCAGCGTCACTACAGGGGGCCCTGAAGCTTTCTTT
TRBV7-3,TRBJ2-6,.,.,CASSTTGANVLTF,TGTGCCAGCAGTACTACTGGGGCCAACGTCCTGACTTTC
TRBV3-1/TRBV3-2,TRBJ2-5,.,.,CASSQFYNQETQYF,TGTGCCAGCAGCCAATTTTACAACCAAGAGACCCAGTACTTC
TRBV21-1,TRBJ1-2,.,few,CASSKDQGASYGYTF,TGTGCCAGCAGCAAAGACCAGGGGGCGAGTTATGGCTACACCTTC
TRBV9,TRBJ2-3,.,.,CASSVIGTPLTDTQYF,TGTGCCAGCAGCGTTATTGGGACTCCTCTCACAGATACGCAGTATTTT